These 4 T cell receptor beta chains were sequenced from one sample in a study of PD-1 blockade in classical Hodgkin lymphoma (dated by TCRdb to 2019 to 2021). Preparation of the library involved the immunoSEQ multiplex PCR assay. As stored in TCRdb, this immuneACCESS dataset retains in-frame rearrangements with V and J assigned. A fraction of the clones does not appear; measured against another copy, unresolved V genes explain less than half of the discrepancy, and the remainder lacks a known reason. Across this sample there are around 96,000 clones, with 75% to 90% seen only once. 10% to 15% of the sample is taken by the ten largest. In the paper's terms, the time point label means: cycle 1 day 1 (C1D1), immediately before nivolumab initiation. Every trial patient had relapsed after autologous stem cell transplantation, and cohorts A, B and C differed in prior brentuximab vedotin exposure. This material consisted of peripheral blood mononuclear cells (PBMCs), taken at baseline. The receptor source for this set is a human donor with classical Hodgkin lymphoma.

The chain carries TRBV5-1 and TRBJ2-2; 10 nucleotides match TRBD2. CDR1 is SGHRS and CDR2 is YFSETQ in the germline V gene. J was trimmed by 6 bases and V by 0 bases; bases with no gene match: 17. The CDR3 totals 20 residues. Here the CDR3 reads CASSLVSSGSRSVTPGELFF. The CDR3 DNA reads TGCGCCAGCAGCTTGGTTTCTAGCGGGAGTCGATCGGTCACTCCCGGGGAGCTGTTTTTT.

The CDR3 is CASSQGDGLGSYNEQFF. The CDR3 DNA sequence: TGTGCCAGCAGCCAAGGAGACGGACTAGGCTCCTACAATGAGCAGTTCTTC. This chain joins TRBV14 and TRBJ2-1; 7 positions match TRBD2. Germline V gene data show CDR1 as SGHDN and CDR2 as FVKESK. J gave up 0 bases and V 1 base, and 6 bases lay outside the gene matches. The CDR3 runs to 17 residues.

On this clone: The junction departs from germline at one end; a sequencing error may be responsible. The chain links TRBV28 to TRBJ1-5, with no clear D. The CDR3 covers 12 residues. Germline-derived CDR1 and CDR2 are MDHEN and SYDVKM. CDR3 protein: CASSFSSQPQHF. The CDR3 nucleotides read TGTGCCAGCAGTTTCAGCAGTCAGCCCCAGCATTTT.

In DNA form, the CDR3 reads TGTGCCAGCAGCGTAGGCCTAGCGGGGCCGGACAATGAGCAGTTCTTC. The encoded protein is CASSVGLAGPDNEQFF. This chain uses TRBV9 with TRBJ2-1, with 9 nucleotides matching TRBD2. CDR1 is SGDLS and CDR2 is YYNGEE in the germline V gene. Germline trimming cut 0 bases from V and 5 bases from J; bases unmatched to any gene: 6. The CDR3 is made up of 16 amino acids.